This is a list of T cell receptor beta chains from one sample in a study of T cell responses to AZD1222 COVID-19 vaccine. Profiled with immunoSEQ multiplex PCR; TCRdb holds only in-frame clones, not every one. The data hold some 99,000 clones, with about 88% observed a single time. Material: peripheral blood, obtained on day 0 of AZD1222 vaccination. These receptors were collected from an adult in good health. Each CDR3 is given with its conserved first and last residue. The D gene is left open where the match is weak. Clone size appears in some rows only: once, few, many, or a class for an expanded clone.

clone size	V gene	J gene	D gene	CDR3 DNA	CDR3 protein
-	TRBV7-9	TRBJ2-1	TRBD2	TGTGCCAGCAGCTTAGCTCGACTAGCGGGGAACAATGAGCAGTTCTTC	CASSLARLAGNNEQFF
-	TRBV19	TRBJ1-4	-	TGTGCCAGTAGTTTCGCGGTTAATAATGAAAAACTGTTTTTT	CASSFAVNNEKLFF
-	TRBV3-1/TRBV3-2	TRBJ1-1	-	TGTGCCAGCAGCCAAGTGGGAGTGGGGACCACTGAAGCTTTCTTT	CASSQVGVGTTEAFF
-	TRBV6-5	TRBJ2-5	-	TGTGCCAGCAGTTACAGAGGGATCGGGTACCAAGAGACCCAGTACTTC	CASSYRGIGYQETQYF
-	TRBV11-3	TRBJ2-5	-	TGTGCCAGCAGCGGACGAGGGACCCCAAGGGTTGGAGAGACCCAGTACTTC	CASSGRGTPRVGETQYF
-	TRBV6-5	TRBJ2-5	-	TGTGCCAGCGATCGAGAGACCCAGTACTTC	CASDRETQYF
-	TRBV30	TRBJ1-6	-	TGTGCCTGGACCACAACCTCGGGGATCTATAATTCACCCCTCCACTTT	CAWTTTSGIYNSPLHF
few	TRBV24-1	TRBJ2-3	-	TGTGCCACCAGTAAGGGGAGAGGAAACCCTAGCACAGATACGCAGTATTTT	CATSKGRGNPSTDTQYF
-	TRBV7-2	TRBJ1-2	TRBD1	TGTGCCAGCAGCTTAGAAGGGGGCGAGGTACATGGCTACACCTTC	CASSLEGGEVHGYTF
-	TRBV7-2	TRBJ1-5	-	TGTGCCAGCAGCTCAGCAGCGGGCAATCAGCCCCAGCATTTT	CASSSAAGNQPQHF
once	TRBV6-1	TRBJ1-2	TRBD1	TGTGCCAGCAGTGAGGCCCGTACAGGGGGCTATGGCTACACCTTC	CASSEARTGGYGYTF
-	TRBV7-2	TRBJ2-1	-	TGTGCCAGCAGCCCCTTCGGAACTAGCAATGAGCAGTTCTTC	CASSPFGTSNEQFF
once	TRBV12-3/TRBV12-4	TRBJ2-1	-	TGTGCCAGCAGTTTAGCCCCCGGAGGTGAGCAGTTCTTC	CASSLAPGGEQFF
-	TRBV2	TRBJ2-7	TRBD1	TGTGCCAGCAGTGCCGGGACAGTCAGTTACGAGCAGTACTTC	CASSAGTVSYEQYF
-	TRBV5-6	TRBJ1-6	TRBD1	TGTGCCAGCAGCTGGGGACCAGGGGGTAATTCACCCCTCCACTTT	CASSWGPGGNSPLHF
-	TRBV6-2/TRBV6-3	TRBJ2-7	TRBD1	TGTGCCAGCAGCACAGGGGGGGAGCAGTACTTC	CASSTGGEQYF
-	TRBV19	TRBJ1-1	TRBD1	TGTGCCAGTAGTATTATTAGACAGGGGAGGACTGAAGCTTTCTTT	CASSIIRQGRTEAFF
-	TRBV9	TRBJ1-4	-	TGTGCCAGCAGCGCTCTACAGGGTGGAAATGAAAAACTGTTTTTT	CASSALQGGNEKLFF
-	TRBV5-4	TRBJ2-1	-	TGTGCCAGCAGCCGCCTCCGGGGAAGGGGAAAGGGACCGGATGAGCAGTTCTTC	CASSRLRGRGKGPDEQFF
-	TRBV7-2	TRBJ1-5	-	TGTGCCAGCAGCCCGTATGTGGGGAATCAGCCCCAGCATTTT	CASSPYVGNQPQHF
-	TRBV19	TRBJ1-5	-	TGTGCCAGTAGTATAGTAGTGGGGATGGGTCAGCCCCAGCATTTT	CASSIVVGMGQPQHF
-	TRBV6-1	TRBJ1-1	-	TGTGCCAGCAGTCGGACTGCCCTGAACACTGAAGCTTTCTTT	CASSRTALNTEAFF
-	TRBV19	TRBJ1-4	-	TGTGCCAGTAGTGATAGCCTTGCAACTAATGAAAAACTGTTTTTT	CASSDSLATNEKLFF
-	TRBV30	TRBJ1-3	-	TGTGCCTGTTTTGGCACTGGAAACACCATATATTTT	CACFGTGNTIYF
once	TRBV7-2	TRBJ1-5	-	TGTGCCAGCAGCCCCGGGGGAGGCGGATGGGGTCAGCCCCAGCATTTT	CASSPGGGGWGQPQHF
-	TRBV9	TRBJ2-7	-	TGTGCCAGCAGCGTAGAGGACATAACCTACGAGCAGTACTTC	CASSVEDITYEQYF
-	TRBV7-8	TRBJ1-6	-	TGTGCCAGCAGCTTAGAGGGACGACCAAATTCACCCCTCCACTTT	CASSLEGRPNSPLHF
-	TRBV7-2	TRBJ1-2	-	TGTGCCAGCAGCTCCGGGGGACACCTGAACTATGGCTACACCTTC	CASSSGGHLNYGYTF
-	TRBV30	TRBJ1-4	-	TGTGCCTGGAGTGTACCCCAGGCCGCAAATACTGAAAAACTGTTTTTT	CAWSVPQAANTEKLFF
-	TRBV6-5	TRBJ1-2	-	TGTGCCAGCAGACGCTCCAGGGACTATGGCTACACCTTC	CASRRSRDYGYTF
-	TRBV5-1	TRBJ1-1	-	TGCGCCAGCAGCTTGGCCACCATAACGACTGAAGCTTTCTTT	CASSLATITTEAFF
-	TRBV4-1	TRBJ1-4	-	TGCGCCAGCAGCCAAGATCTCGTAGGGGAAAAACTGTTTTTT	CASSQDLVGEKLFF
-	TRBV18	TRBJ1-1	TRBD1	TGTGCCAGCTCACACCCGGGACAGGGAGCTGAAGCTTTCTTT	CASSHPGQGAEAFF
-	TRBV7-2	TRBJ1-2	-	TGTGCCAGCAGCTTAGATGGAGACTCTAACTATGGCTACACCTTC	CASSLDGDSNYGYTF
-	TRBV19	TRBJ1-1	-	TGTGCCAGTAGTATAGCGATAAGGGACGCAGCTTTCTTT	CASSIAIRDAAFF
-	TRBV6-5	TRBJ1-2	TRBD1	TGTGCCACCTTAAGTCCAGGGGGCAATAACTATGGCTACACCTTC	CATLSPGGNNYGYTF
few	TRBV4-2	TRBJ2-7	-	TGTGCCAGCGCCGGGGGTCTAGCGAGCTCCTACGAGCAGTACTTC	CASAGGLASSYEQYF
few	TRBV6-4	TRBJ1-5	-	TGTGCCAGCAGTGAAGGCATGGGTCAGCCCCAGCATTTT	CASSEGMGQPQHF
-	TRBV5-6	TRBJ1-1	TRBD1	TGTGCCAGCAGCCTAAAGATAGAGACAGGGGCGAGAGCTTTCTTT	CASSLKIETGARAFF
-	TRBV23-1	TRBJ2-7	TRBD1	TGCGCCAGCAGTCAACCGGACAGGGGCCCTTTAGAGCAGTACTTC	CASSQPDRGPLEQYF
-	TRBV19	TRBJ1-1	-	TGTGCCAGTAGCCTCCGCCAGGGAACTGAAGCTTTCTTT	CASSLRQGTEAFF
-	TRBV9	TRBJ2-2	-	TGTGCCAGCAGCGTAGGCCCCGTCGGGGAGCTGTTTTTT	CASSVGPVGELFF
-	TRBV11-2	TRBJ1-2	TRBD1	TGTGCCAGCAGTTTGGACAGGAGCCCTTATGGCTACACCTTC	CASSLDRSPYGYTF
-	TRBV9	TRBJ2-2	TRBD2	TGTGCCAGCAGCGTAGCTACCGGGGGGAGCATCGGGGAGCTGTTTTTT	CASSVATGGSIGELFF
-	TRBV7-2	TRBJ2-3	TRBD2	TGTGCCAGCAGCTTAGACCTAGCGGGGAGCACAGATACGCAGTATTTT	CASSLDLAGSTDTQYF
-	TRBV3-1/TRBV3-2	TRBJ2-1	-	TGTGCCAGCAGCCAAGATATCCCGGGAGTCGCTAATGAGCAGTTCTTC	CASSQDIPGVANEQFF
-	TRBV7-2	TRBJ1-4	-	TGTGCCAGCAGCCCCCTCCGACAGGAGGAAAAACTGTTTTTT	CASSPLRQEEKLFF
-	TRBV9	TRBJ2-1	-	TGTGCCAGCAGCAAATACCGGGACGAGCAGTTCTTC	CASSKYRDEQFF
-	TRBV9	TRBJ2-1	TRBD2	TGTGCCAGCAGCCTAGCGGGAACCTACAATGAGCAGTTCTTC	CASSLAGTYNEQFF
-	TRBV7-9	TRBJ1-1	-	TGTGCCAGCAGCTTAGGTGGCAGGGACACTGAAGCTTTCTTT	CASSLGGRDTEAFF
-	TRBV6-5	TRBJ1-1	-	TGTGCCAGCAGACGGACAGCGAACACTGAAGCTTTCTTT	CASRRTANTEAFF
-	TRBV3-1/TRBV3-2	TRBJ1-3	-	TGTGCCAGCAGCCCCGCGCGGGACTCTGGAAACACCATATATTTT	CASSPARDSGNTIYF
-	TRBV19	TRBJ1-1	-	TGTGCCAGTAGTGTACACAGGGTGAACACTGAAGCTTTCTTT	CASSVHRVNTEAFF